These 8 T cell receptor beta chains were all obtained from the same sample, sequenced in a study of shared clonotypes between healthy human individuals. Method: immunoSEQ multiplex PCR; TCRdb's copy keeps in-frame clones and lacks some. The sample shows about 680,000 clones, around 90% of them seen only once. In the naive CD8 group, cells lacked CD45RO and were positively selected for CCR7, so terminally differentiated effector memory CD45RA+ cells were left out. The sequencing input was naive CD8+ T cells sorted from blood. The receptors originated from a man under 40 in good health.

On this clone: The sample contains more than one DNA sequence encoding this CDR3. The chain uses TRBV13 and TRBJ2-7; D not certain. The CDR3 spans 11 residues. Germline-derived CDR1 and CDR2 are PRHDT and FYEKMQ (reference sequence). Trimming removed 6 bases from V and 0 bases from J, with 3 bases in between. CDR3 coding DNA: TGTGCCAGCAGTAGCTCCTACGAGCAGTACTTC. This encodes CASSSSYEQYF.

This CDR3 reads CASSFLPRAGANEQFF. For the CDR3, the DNA is TGTGCCAGCAGTTTTCTCCCCAGGGCGGGAGCAAATGAGCAGTTCTTC. The V gene is TRBV27, the J gene TRBJ2-1, with 7 positions matching TRBD2. The CDR3 spans 16 residues. CDR1 and CDR2 (germline): MNHEY, SMNVEV (reference sequence). Unmatched junction bases numbered 12, after V lost 3 bases and J lost 7 bases.

The rearrangement joins TRBV14 to TRBJ2-1; 10 bases are shared with TRBD1. The germline CDR1 and CDR2 sequences are SGHDN and FVKESK. This CDR3 contains 16 residues. V shed 4 bases, J shed 7 bases, and the junction held 10 bases outside the gene matches. The CDR3, as DNA: TGTGCCAGCAGCCCGGTAGTGGGACAGGGGACTAATGAGCAGTTCTTC. Translated, it gives CASSPVVGQGTNEQFF.

This chain connects TRBV5-5 to TRBJ1-3, with D uncertain. V was trimmed by 1 base and J by 4 bases, leaving 12 bases between them. The germline gives CDR1 SGHKS, CDR2 YYEKEE (reference sequence). The CDR3 covers 15 residues. The chain's CDR3 is CASSLSRARGNTIYF. The CDR3 DNA is TGTGCCAGCAGCTTGAGTAGGGCGCGGGGAAACACCATATATTTT.

This sequence joins TRBV14 and TRBJ2-7; D may be TRBD2 (6 bases). Germline CDR1 SGHDN, CDR2 FVKESK. The V end was cut by 1 base, the J end by 2 bases, with 15 bases between. The CDR3 is 16 residues long. The CDR3 loop is CASSQVGGIAAYEQYF. The CDR3 nucleotides read TGTGCCAGCAGCCAAGTTGGCGGGATAGCAGCCTACGAGCAGTACTTC.

This chain joins TRBV14 and TRBJ2-5, with D unresolved. This CDR3 contains 23 residues. V was clipped by 0 bases and J by 2 bases, with 34 bases between them. Per the germline V gene, CDR1 is SGHDN and CDR2 is FVKESK. As DNA, the CDR3 is TGTGCCAGCAGCCAAGATCCCTCTGAGCAGGTTTTTCCCTCGGCCTGGCATCAAGAGACCCAGTACTTC. This translates into CASSQDPSEQVFPSAWHQETQYF. The variable domain in full, with the rest retrieved from reference TRBV14 and TRBJ2-5, is EAGVTQFPSHSVIEKGQTVTLRCDPISGHDNLYWYRRVMGKEIKFLLHFVKESKQDESGMPNNRFLAERTGGTYSTLKVQPAELEDSGVYFCASSQDPSEQVFPSAWHQETQYFGPGTRLLVL.

About this clone: The junction departs from the called germline gene at one end, perhaps through a read error. The chain recombines TRBV7-9 with TRBJ2-7, with TRBD1 matching 8 bases. Germline lookup yields CDR1 SEHNR and CDR2 FQNEAQ (reference sequence). CDR3 size: 10 residues. The CDR3 loop reads CASAGQGPHF. The CDR3, as DNA: TGTGCCAGCGCAGGACAGGGACCGCACTTC. Complete variable domain (other parts from reference TRBV7-9 and TRBJ2-7): DTGVSQNPRHKITKRGQNVTFRCDPISEHNRLYWYRQTLGQGPEFLTYFQNEAQLEKSRLLSDRFSAERPKGSFSTLEIQRTEQGDSAMYLCASAGQGPHFGPGTRLTVT.

This sequence joins TRBV7-9 and TRBJ2-7; no clear D gene. The germline V and J ends were trimmed by 1 base and 0 bases, with 7 bases remaining between them. This CDR3 region has 14 residues. Germline assignment: CDR1 SEHNR and CDR2 FQNEAQ (reference sequence). The CDR3 DNA follows: TGTGCCAGCAGCTTAGTGGGCAACTCCTACGAGCAGTACTTC. As protein: CASSLVGNSYEQYF.